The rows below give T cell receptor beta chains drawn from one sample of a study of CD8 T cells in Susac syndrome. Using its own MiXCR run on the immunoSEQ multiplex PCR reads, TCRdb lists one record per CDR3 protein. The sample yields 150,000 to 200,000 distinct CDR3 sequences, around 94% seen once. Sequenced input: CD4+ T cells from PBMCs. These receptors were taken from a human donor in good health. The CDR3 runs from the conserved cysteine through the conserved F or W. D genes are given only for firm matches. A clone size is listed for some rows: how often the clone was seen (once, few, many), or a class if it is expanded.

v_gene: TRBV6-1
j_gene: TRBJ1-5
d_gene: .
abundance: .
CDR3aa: CATGVSGSPISNQPQHF
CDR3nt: TGTGCCACCGGAGTCTCCGGGAGCCCTATTAGCAATCAGCCCCAGCATTTT

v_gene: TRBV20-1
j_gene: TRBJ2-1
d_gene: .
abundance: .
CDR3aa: CSARVPGGLSYNEQFF
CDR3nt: TGCAGTGCTAGAGTCCCCGGGGGCCTTTCCTACAATGAGCAGTTCTTC

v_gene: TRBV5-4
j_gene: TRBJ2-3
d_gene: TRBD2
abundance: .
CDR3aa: CASSKGTSDPTDTQYF
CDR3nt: TGTGCCAGCAGCAAAGGGACTAGCGATCCTACGGATACGCAGTATTTT

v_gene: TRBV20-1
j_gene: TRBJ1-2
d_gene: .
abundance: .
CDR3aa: CSALQGINYGYTF
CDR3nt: TGCAGTGCCTTACAGGGAATCAACTATGGCTACACCTTC

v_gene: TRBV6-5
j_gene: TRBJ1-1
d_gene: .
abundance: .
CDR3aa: CASSRGNLNTEAFF
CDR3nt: TGTGCCAGCAGTCGGGGCAACCTGAACACTGAAGCTTTCTTT

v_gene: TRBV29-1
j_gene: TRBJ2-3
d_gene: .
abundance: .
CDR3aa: CSVGSRGTDTQYF
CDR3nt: TGCAGCGTGGGTTCTAGGGGCACAGATACGCAGTATTTT

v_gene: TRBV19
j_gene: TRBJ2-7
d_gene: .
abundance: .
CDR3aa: CASSRPGPPYEQYF
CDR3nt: TGTGCCAGTAGTCGACCGGGCCCTCCCTACGAGCAGTACTTC

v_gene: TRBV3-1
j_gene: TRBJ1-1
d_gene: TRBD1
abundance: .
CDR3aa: CASRHRQGGTEAFF
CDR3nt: TGTGCCAGCAGACACAGACAGGGAGGAACTGAAGCTTTCTTT

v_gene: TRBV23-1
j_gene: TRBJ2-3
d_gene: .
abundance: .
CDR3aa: CASSHGRGGTDTQYF
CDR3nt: TGCGCCAGCAGTCATGGCAGGGGGGGCACAGATACGCAGTATTTT

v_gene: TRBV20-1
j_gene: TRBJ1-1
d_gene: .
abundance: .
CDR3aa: CSAYQGKAEAFF
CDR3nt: TGCAGTGCTTATCAGGGGAAGGCTGAAGCTTTCTTT

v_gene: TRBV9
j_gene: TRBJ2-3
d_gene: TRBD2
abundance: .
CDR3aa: CASSVTSSGGPDTQYF
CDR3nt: TGTGCCAGCAGCGTAACGTCTAGCGGGGGCCCCGATACGCAGTATTTT

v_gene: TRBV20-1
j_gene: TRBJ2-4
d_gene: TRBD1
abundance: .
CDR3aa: CSARGGTALWNIQYF
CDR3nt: TGCAGTGCTAGAGGTGGGACAGCCCTATGGAACATTCAGTACTTC

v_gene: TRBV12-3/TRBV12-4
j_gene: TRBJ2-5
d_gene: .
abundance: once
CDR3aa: CASRPTTQETQYF
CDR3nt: TGTGCCAGCAGGCCGACTACTCAAGAGACCCAGTACTTC

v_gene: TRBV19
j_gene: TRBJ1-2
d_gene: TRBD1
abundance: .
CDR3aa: CASSRDRAGYGYTF
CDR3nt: TGTGCCAGTAGTCGTGACAGGGCGGGGTATGGCTACACCTTC

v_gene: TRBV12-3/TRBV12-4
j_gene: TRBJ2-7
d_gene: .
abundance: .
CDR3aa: CASSPGLSYEQYF
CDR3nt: TGTGCCAGCAGCCCGGGCCTCTCCTACGAGCAGTACTTC

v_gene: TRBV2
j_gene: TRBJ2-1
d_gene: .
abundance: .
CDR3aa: CASSKGTAGEQFF
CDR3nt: TGTGCCAGCAGTAAAGGGACGGCAGGGGAGCAGTTCTTC

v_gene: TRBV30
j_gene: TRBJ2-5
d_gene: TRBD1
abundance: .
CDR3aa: CAWSFRGQIRETQYF
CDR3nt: TGTGCCTGGAGTTTCCGGGGACAGATCAGGGAGACCCAGTACTTC

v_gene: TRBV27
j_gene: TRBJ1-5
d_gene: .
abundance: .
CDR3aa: CASRKLGQSNQPQHF
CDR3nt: TGTGCCAGCAGGAAACTCGGACAGAGCAATCAGCCCCAGCATTTT

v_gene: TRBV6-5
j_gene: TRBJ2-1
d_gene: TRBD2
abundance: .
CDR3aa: CASTRGGASYNEQFF
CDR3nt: TGTGCCAGCACCCGGGGAGGGGCATCCTACAATGAGCAGTTCTTC

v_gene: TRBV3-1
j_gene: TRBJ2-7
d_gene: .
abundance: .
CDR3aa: CASSQDGSTGKQYF
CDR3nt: TGTGCCAGCAGCCAAGATGGGAGCACAGGGAAGCAGTACTTC

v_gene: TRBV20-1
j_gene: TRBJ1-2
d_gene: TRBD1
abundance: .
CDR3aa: CSATSGTGGGDYGYTF
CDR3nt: TGCAGTGCTACCTCCGGGACAGGGGGAGGGGACTATGGCTACACCTTC

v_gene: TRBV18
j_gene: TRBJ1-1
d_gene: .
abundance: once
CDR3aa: CASSPPGGGEAFF
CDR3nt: TGTGCCAGCTCACCACCGGGTGGGGGTGAAGCTTTCTTT

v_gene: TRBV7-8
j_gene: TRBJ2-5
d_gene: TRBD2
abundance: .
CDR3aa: CASSSNVRAGDQYF
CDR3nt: TGTGCCAGCAGCTCTAACGTGCGGGCGGGGGACCAGTACTTC

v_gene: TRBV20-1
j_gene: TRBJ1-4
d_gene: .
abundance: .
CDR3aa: CSAREQESGEKLFF
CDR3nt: TGCAGTGCTAGGGAACAGGAGAGCGGTGAAAAACTGTTTTTT

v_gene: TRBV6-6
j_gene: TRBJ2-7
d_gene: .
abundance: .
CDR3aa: CASKQGYEQYF
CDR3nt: TGTGCCAGCAAACAGGGCTACGAGCAGTACTTC

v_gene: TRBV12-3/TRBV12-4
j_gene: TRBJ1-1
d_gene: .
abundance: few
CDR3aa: CASSLGAGTEAFF
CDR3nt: TGTGCCAGCAGTTTGGGGGCAGGCACTGAAGCTTTCTTT

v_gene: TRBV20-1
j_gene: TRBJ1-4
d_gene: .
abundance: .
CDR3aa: CSARDPRSNNEKLFF
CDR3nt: TGCAGTGCTAGAGATCCGAGGAGTAATAATGAAAAACTGTTTTTT

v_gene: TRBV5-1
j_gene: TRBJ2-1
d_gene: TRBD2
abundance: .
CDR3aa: CASSGEGSQFF
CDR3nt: TGCGCCAGCAGCGGGGAGGGATCGCAGTTCTTC

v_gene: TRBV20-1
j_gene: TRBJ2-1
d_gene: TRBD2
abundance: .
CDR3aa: CSASTLLAGGGSSYNEQFF
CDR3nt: TGCAGTGCTAGTACCTTGCTAGCGGGGGGCGGGAGCTCCTACAATGAGCAGTTCTTC

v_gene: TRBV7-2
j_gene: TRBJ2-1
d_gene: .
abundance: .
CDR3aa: CASSLGGVQFF
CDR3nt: TGTGCCAGCAGCTTAGGGGGAGTACAGTTCTTC

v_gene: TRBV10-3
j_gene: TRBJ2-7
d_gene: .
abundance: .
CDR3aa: CAISESRTDYEQYF
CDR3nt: TGTGCCATCAGTGAGTCGCGGACAGACTACGAGCAGTACTTC

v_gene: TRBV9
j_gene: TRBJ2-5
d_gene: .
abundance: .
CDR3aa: CASSVIGTAQETQYF
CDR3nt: TGTGCCAGCAGCGTAATAGGGACGGCCCAAGAGACCCAGTACTTC